Shown below are 25 T cell receptor beta chains from a single sample sequenced in a study of cytomegalovirus exposure and HLA in healthy donors. In the PCR, 60 Vbeta and 13 Jbeta primers were used. Sequencing was performed with immunoSEQ multiplex PCR; in TCRdb, only in-frame clones are kept and a portion is missing. The profile shows about 140,000 clones, roughly 77% of them singletons. Sequenced input: PBMCs. Receptors were obtained from a man aged 40-50 years in good health and CMV-seronegative.

The chain combines TRBV6-1 with TRBJ1-5; D gene ambiguous. CDR3 length: 13 residues. Germline V gene data show CDR1 as MNHNS and CDR2 as SASEGT. V was shortened by 2 bases and J by 3 bases, with 5 bases between the two germline ends. The CDR3 nucleotides read TGTGCCAGCAGTGAACTATACAATCAGCCCCAGCATTTT. Encoded protein: CASSELYNQPQHF.

In this sample, this clone turned up many times. The chain has TRBV6-1 and TRBJ2-7, with 7 nucleotides matching TRBD2. The germline gives CDR1 MNHNS, CDR2 SASEGT. V lost 3 bases to trimming and J lost 1 base; unmatched junction nucleotides: 12. This CDR3 comprises 17 residues. Written as DNA, the CDR3 is TGTGCCAGCAGTGAGGGGCCGGACGGGGGGTTGTCCTACGAGCAGTACTTC. Protein sequence: CASSEGPDGGLSYEQYF.

This chain connects TRBV6-6 to TRBJ1-2; 12 positions agree with TRBD1. CDR1 is MNHNY and CDR2 is SVGAGI in the germline V gene (reference sequence). J lost 2 bases, V lost 11 bases, and 12 bases had no gene match. The CDR3 consists of 16 residues. The CDR3 nucleotides are TGTGCCTCGAAAAGTTCCGGGACAGGGGGCAACTATGGCTACACCTTC. This codes for CASKSSGTGGNYGYTF.

This clone was detected only once. The V call is TRBV11-2, the J call TRBJ1-1; D gene uncertain. Germline CDR1 reads SGHAT; CDR2 reads FQNNGV. This CDR3 region has 13 residues. The V and J ends lost 2 bases and 4 bases respectively, with 8 bases between them. The CDR3 loop reads CASSLSESTEAFF. CDR3 coding DNA: TGTGCCAGCAGCTTATCGGAGAGCACTGAAGCTTTCTTT.

The V and J genes are TRBV25-1 and TRBJ1-2, with TRBD1 matching over 8 bases. The J segment lost 0 bases and the V segment lost 7 bases, leaving 7 bases of the junction unmatched. Germline lookup yields CDR1 MGHDK and CDR2 SYGVNS. This CDR3 region has 15 residues. CDR3 protein: CASTPGQGANYGYTF. DNA of the CDR3: TGTGCCAGCACCCCAGGACAGGGAGCTAACTATGGCTACACCTTC.

The chain uses TRBV11-3 and TRBJ2-1; D is perhaps TRBD2 (6 bases). Germline values: CDR1 SGHNT, CDR2 YENEEA. The V and J ends lost 3 bases and 7 bases respectively, with 10 bases between them. The CDR3 is 13 residues long. CDR3 sequence (DNA): TGTGCCAGCAGCTTCGGAGGGAGGAATGAGCAGTTCTTC. Protein: CASSFGGRNEQFF.

V usage is TRBV6-5 and J usage is TRBJ2-7; D is possibly TRBD1 (6 bases). V was shortened by 6 bases and J by 3 bases, with 12 bases between the two germline ends. This CDR3 has 13 residues. Germline CDR1 and CDR2: MNHEY and SVGAGI. CDR3 sequence reads: CASSVGQRYEQYF. The CDR3 nucleotides are TGTGCCAGCAGCGTCGGACAGCGCTACGAGCAGTACTTC.

The rearrangement joins TRBV7-9 to TRBJ1-2; D ambiguous. Trimming removed 1 base from V and 8 bases from J, with 17 bases in between. This CDR3 has 15 amino acids. Germline lookup yields CDR1 SEHNR and CDR2 FQNEAQ (reference sequence). Here the CDR3 reads CASSLVYRGMKGYTF. In nucleotides, the CDR3 is TGTGCCAGCAGCTTAGTTTACCGGGGAATGAAGGGCTACACCTTC.

In its sample, this clone was seen once. V is TRBV13 and J is TRBJ1-2, with D maybe TRBD1 (6 bases). The germline gives CDR1 PRHDT, CDR2 FYEKMQ (reference sequence). The ends were cut back, 5 bases at V and 4 bases at J, with 20 bases in the middle. The CDR3 sequence is 16 residues long. CDR3 nucleotide sequence: TGTGCCAGCAGCAATAAACAGGGCCAACTTACCTATGGCTACACCTTC. It codes for CASSNKQGQLTYGYTF.

The V gene is TRBV6-1, the J gene TRBJ2-5; TRBD2 is a possible D gene (6 bases). The CDR3 is made up of 13 amino acids. From germline, CDR1 is MNHNS and CDR2 SASEGT. V gave up 6 bases and J gave up 4 bases, with 12 bases separating them. The CDR3 loop reads CASRGGGSETQYF. CDR3 nucleotides: TGTGCCAGCAGGGGGGGAGGCTCAGAGACCCAGTACTTC.

The J gene is TRBJ2-7, the V gene TRBV29-1; 9 bases are shared with TRBD1. V was clipped by 7 bases and J by 6 bases; unmatched bases: 7. Germline CDR1 and CDR2: SQVTM and ANQGSEA. CDR3 length: 12 amino acids. The CDR3 here is CSGRTGVSEQYF. In DNA form, the CDR3 reads TGCAGCGGCCGGACAGGGGTTAGCGAGCAGTACTTC.

This chain joins TRBV30 and TRBJ1-1, with a possible D match to TRBD1 (5 bases). The germline V gene has CDR1 GTSNPN and CDR2 SVGIG (reference sequence). The ends were cut back, 8 bases at V and 3 bases at J, with 22 bases in the middle. CDR3 size: 15 residues. DNA of the CDR3: TGTGCCCGGGAGGGGTCGGGAAGGGGTGACACTGAAGCTTTCTTT. This gives the protein CAREGSGRGDTEAFF.

This clone has only one observation. The gene calls are TRBV7-2 and TRBJ1-2, with 8 bases lining up with TRBD1. V lost 1 base to trimming and J lost 8 bases; unmatched junction nucleotides: 9. Germline V lookup: CDR1 SGHTA, CDR2 FQGNSA. The CDR3 length is 15 residues. The DNA of the CDR3 is TGTGCCAGCAGCTTAGGCCCTGGACAGGGAGTAGGCTACACCTTC. The encoded protein is CASSLGPGQGVGYTF.

This clone has just one count. The V and J genes are TRBV4-3 and TRBJ1-3; D might be TRBD1 (6 bases). Germline V gene sequence: CDR1 LGHNA, CDR2 YSLEER. V lost 1 base and J lost 2, with 9 bases in between. The CDR3 contains 15 residues. CDR3 DNA: TGCGCCAGCAGCCAAGCCAACAGGGCTGGAAACACCATATATTTT. Its protein product is CASSQANRAGNTIYF.

This clone was counted only a few times. This sequence joins TRBV14 and TRBJ1-1; D gene ambiguous. This CDR3 spans 14 amino acids. Germline V gene data show CDR1 as SGHDN and CDR2 as FVKESK. V dropped 2 bases and J dropped 4 bases, with 11 bases sitting between them. Written as DNA, the CDR3 is TGTGCCAGCAGCCAACTGCGGGCGGGCACTGAAGCTTTCTTT. Translation gives CASSQLRAGTEAFF.

The V and J genes are TRBV9 and TRBJ2-5, with D perhaps matching TRBD2 (6 bases). The CDR3 covers 16 residues. Trimming shortened V by 2 bases and J by 5 bases, and 19 bases separated the two germline ends. Germline loops: CDR1 SGDLS, CDR2 YYNGEE. As DNA, the CDR3 is TGTGCCAGCAGCGTGGCCGGGGGAGGTGGCGGGGAGACCCAGTACTTC. This translates into CASSVAGGGGGETQYF.

V gene TRBV18 combines with J gene TRBJ1-1; 7 positions match TRBD1. This CDR3 spans 14 amino acids. In germline, CDR1 is KGHSH, CDR2 LQKENI. V was pared by 3 bases and J by 7 bases, with 8 bases of the junction left unmatched. The chain's CDR3 is CASSPDVTGSEAFF. CDR3 DNA: TGTGCCAGCTCACCGGACGTGACAGGGAGTGAAGCTTTCTTT.

Comment on this clone: The sample contains more than one DNA sequence encoding this CDR3. The chain combines TRBV18 with TRBJ2-5, with D possibly TRBD2 on 6 matching bases. The CDR3 runs 14 residues. Germline V gene data show CDR1 as KGHSH and CDR2 as LQKENI. Trimming cost V 1 base and J 5 bases, with 11 bases left between them. The CDR3 bases are TGTGCCAGCTCACCACGGCGGGGCGGGGAGACCCAGTACTTC. Encoded protein: CASSPRRGGETQYF.

The chain is built from TRBV4-3 and TRBJ1-1; a possible D gene is TRBD1 (5 bases). The germline gives CDR1 LGHNA, CDR2 YSLEER. The CDR3 loop spans 16 amino acids. V dropped 4 bases and J dropped 1 base, with 16 bases sitting between them. CDR3 residues: CASSPKVGGTNTEAFF. The CDR3 bases are TGCGCCAGCAGCCCCAAGGTCGGGGGGACGAACACTGAAGCTTTCTTT.

The V call is TRBV7-9, the J call TRBJ2-1, with TRBD2 matching 13 bases. This CDR3 is built from 18 residues. Germline trimming cut 1 base from V and 0 bases from J; bases unmatched to any gene: 3. Germline V gene sequence: CDR1 SEHNR, CDR2 FQNEAQ (reference sequence). The CDR3 nucleotides are TGTGCCAGCAGCTTAGGGACTAGCGGGGGAAGCTCCTACAATGAGCAGTTCTTC. Amino acids: CASSLGTSGGSSYNEQFF.

The chain is built from TRBV6-5 and TRBJ2-2; 7 bases map to TRBD1. Germline loops: CDR1 MNHEY, CDR2 SVGAGI. The CDR3 covers 13 residues. Unmatched junction bases numbered 6, after V lost 10 bases and J lost 4 bases. The CDR3 here is CATDREGTGELFF. CDR3 in DNA: TGTGCCACCGACAGGGAAGGCACCGGGGAGCTGTTTTTT.

The chain is built from TRBV5-6 and TRBJ1-4, with a weak D call TRBD1 (5 bases). Germline V lookup: CDR1 SGHDT, CDR2 YYEEEE. V gave up 3 bases and J gave up 7 bases, with 19 bases separating them. This CDR3 contains 16 residues. CDR3 amino acids: CASSSSARDAGEKLFF. DNA of the CDR3: TGTGCCAGCAGCTCCAGCGCCAGGGATGCTGGTGAAAAACTGTTTTTT.

The chain uses TRBV6-6 and TRBJ2-5; 9 bases are a match to TRBD1. This CDR3 has 15 amino acids. Germline V gene data show CDR1 as MNHNY and CDR2 as SVGAGI (reference sequence). J was trimmed by 1 base and V by 5 bases; bases with no gene match: 5. CDR3 sequence reads: CASSGGDRAQETQYF. The CDR3, as DNA: TGTGCCAGCAGTGGTGGGGACAGGGCCCAAGAGACCCAGTACTTC.

This clone was seen just once. The chain carries TRBV28 and TRBJ1-2; 9 bases are shared with TRBD1. CDR1 and CDR2 from the germline V gene are MDHEN and SYDVKM. The CDR3 runs 13 residues. V shed 6 bases and J 3 bases; nucleotides not matched to a gene: 2. In nucleotides, the CDR3 is TGTGCCAGCAGAAGGACAGGGGACTATGGCTACACCTTC. It translates to CASRRTGDYGYTF.

This chain joins TRBV7-3 and TRBJ1-6; TRBD1 agrees at 7 bases. The V gene end was trimmed by 2 bases and the J gene end by 7 bases; junction bases not matched to a gene: 5. Germline V gene data show CDR1 as SGHTA and CDR2 as FQGTGA. The CDR3 is made up of 15 amino acids. The CDR3 reads CASSLGAGGNSPLHF. The CDR3 bases are TGTGCCAGCAGCTTAGGGGCAGGGGGAAATTCACCCCTCCACTTT. The entire variable domain, with the rest obtained from reference TRBV7-3 and TRBJ1-6, is as follows: GAGVSQTPSNKVTEKGKYVELRCDPISGHTALYWYRQSLGQGPEFLIYFQGTGAADDSGLPNDRFFAVRPEGSVSTLKIQRTERGDSAVYLCASSLGAGGNSPLHFGNGTRLTVT.